This TCR beta chain was recovered during a study of cytomegalovirus exposure and HLA in healthy donors. For the study at large: An early release of data contained some 80 million unique TCRs, which came from HLA-typed donors.

Each donor was nominally healthy when sampled (though unrecorded immune exposures were likely). To note about this clone: Its antigen is still unknown.

CDR1 is SGHRS and CDR2 is YFSETQ in the germline V gene. V was pared by 1 base and J by 1 base, with 9 bases between. The CDR3 consists of 14 residues. Notes on the study in general: Solely CMV serostatus was available to characterize immune exposure.

Primers included in the PCR were 60 Vbeta and 13 Jbeta primers. Using immunoSEQ multiplex PCR, the repertoire was profiled, and TCRdb retains in-frame clones only, with some absent. There are under 90,000 clones in the sample; roughly 67% occur only once, and 7.6% lies in the top ten. This clonotype originated in a man between 35 and 55 years old in good health and CMV-seropositive. Sequences were obtained from PBMCs. The chain employs TRBV5-1 and TRBJ2-7; the D gene is possibly TRBD1 (5 bases). The CDR3 DNA sequence: TGCGCCAGCAGCTTGTCCACAGGTTCCTACGAGCAGTACTTC. Its translation: CASSLSTGSYEQYF.